This TCR beta chain came from a study of naive and memory T cell subsets. Germline trimming cut 5 bases from V and 3 bases from J; bases unmatched to any gene: 10. Germline V gene lookup returns CDR1 SGHVS and CDR2 FQNEAQ. This CDR3 is built from 16 residues. Four PCR rounds used nested alpha and beta constant region primers plus the SP2 primer. TCRdb redid the calling of the 5' RACE reads with MiXCR, one entry per CDR3 protein. The table has around 56,000 distinct CDR3 sequences, approximately 8% seen once; the top ten hold over 8%. A UMI-containing oligonucleotide was joined by 3' ligation to the TCR cDNA template.

The receptor was isolated from a female donor in good health. V and J are TRBV7-8 and TRBJ2-5, with 9 bases that match TRBD2. This CDR3 is CASSRRAGGPEETQYF. The CDR3 bases are TGTGCCAGCAGCCGCCGAGCGGGGGGCCCCGAAGAGACCCAGTACTTC.